A single sample is the source of the 8 T cell receptor beta chains below, sequenced in a study of T cell responses to AZD1222 COVID-19 vaccine. The method was immunoSEQ multiplex PCR; TCRdb's version includes in-frame clones alone and lacks a portion of them. The sample records some 130,000 clones, approximately 83% being singletons. The starting material was peripheral blood, obtained on day 0 of AZD1222 vaccination. The receptors here all came from an adult in good health.

The J gene is TRBJ2-7, the V gene TRBV14; D assignment may be TRBD1 or TRBD2 (5 bases each). V gave up 5 bases and J gave up 3 bases, with 14 bases separating them. The germline V gene encodes CDR1 SGHDN and CDR2 FVKESK. The CDR3 totals 14 residues. The CDR3 DNA reads TGTGCCAGCAGCGGCTTAGGGACCTTCTACGAGCAGTACTTC. This gives the protein CASSGLGTFYEQYF.

The chain joins TRBV6-6 to TRBJ2-3; possibly TRBD2 for D (7 bases). The germline V gene encodes CDR1 MNHNY and CDR2 SVGAGI (reference sequence). The CDR3 is made up of 14 amino acids. The germline V and J ends were trimmed by 6 bases and 3 bases, with 13 bases remaining between them. The chain's CDR3 is CASRQGGATDTQYF. The DNA for the CDR3 is TGTGCCAGCAGGCAAGGGGGGGCGACAGATACGCAGTATTTT.

This chain links TRBV27 with TRBJ1-2; 7 bases agree with TRBD1. V lost 2 bases and J lost 5; bases outside the gene matches: 5. Germline CDR1 reads MNHEY; CDR2 reads SMNVEV (reference sequence). The CDR3 is 14 amino acids. The CDR3 reads CASSLQGGRYGYTF. The CDR3 coding sequence is TGTGCCAGCAGTTTACAAGGGGGCCGGTATGGCTACACCTTC.

J is TRBJ2-1 and V is TRBV9; the D gene is possibly TRBD2 (7 bases). Germline lookup yields CDR1 SGDLS and CDR2 YYNGEE. The CDR3 is 18 amino acids. V lost 2 bases to trimming and J lost 6 bases, with 24 bases between them. The DNA of the CDR3 is TGTGCCAGCAGCGTCACCCTGGGGGGGGCCTTCGAGAGCAATGAGCAGTTCTTC. Protein product: CASSVTLGGAFESNEQFF.

The chain has TRBV13 and TRBJ2-7, with TRBD2 matching over 10 bases. The junction had 8 bases not matched to a gene; V was cut back by 4 bases and J by 2 bases. The CDR3 sequence is 16 residues long. Germline CDR1 PRHDT, CDR2 FYEKMQ (reference sequence). This CDR3 is CASSWIAGGATYEQYF. Written as DNA, the CDR3 is TGTGCCAGCAGCTGGATAGCGGGGGGTGCCACCTACGAGCAGTACTTC.

The V and J genes are TRBV5-8 and TRBJ2-2; D might be TRBD1 (5 bases). This CDR3 contains 15 residues. V was trimmed by 2 bases and J by 0 bases, leaving 8 bases between them. Germline-derived CDR1 and CDR2 are SGHTS and YDEGEE. DNA for the CDR3: TGTGCCAGCAGCTTATTACAGGCGAACACCGGGGAGCTGTTTTTT. Protein sequence: CASSLLQANTGELFF.

The J gene is TRBJ2-7, the V gene TRBV13; 7 nucleotides align to TRBD1. This CDR3 region has 15 residues. V gave up 5 bases and J gave up 1 base; unmatched junction bases: 8. Germline lookup yields CDR1 PRHDT and CDR2 FYEKMQ (reference sequence). The CDR3 DNA follows: TGTGCCAGCAGCGCTACAGGGGAATGGTCCTACGAGCAGTACTTC. As protein: CASSATGEWSYEQYF.

This clone was recorded once. The V call is TRBV19, the J call TRBJ2-7, with a weak D call TRBD2 (5 bases). CDR1 and CDR2 (germline): LNHDA, SQIVND (reference sequence). V lost 5 bases and J lost 3, with 14 bases in between. The CDR3 spans 14 residues. Written as DNA, the CDR3 is TGTGCCAGTAGTCTAGGCGGGCGTGTCTACGAGCAGTACTTC. It is translated as CASSLGGRVYEQYF.